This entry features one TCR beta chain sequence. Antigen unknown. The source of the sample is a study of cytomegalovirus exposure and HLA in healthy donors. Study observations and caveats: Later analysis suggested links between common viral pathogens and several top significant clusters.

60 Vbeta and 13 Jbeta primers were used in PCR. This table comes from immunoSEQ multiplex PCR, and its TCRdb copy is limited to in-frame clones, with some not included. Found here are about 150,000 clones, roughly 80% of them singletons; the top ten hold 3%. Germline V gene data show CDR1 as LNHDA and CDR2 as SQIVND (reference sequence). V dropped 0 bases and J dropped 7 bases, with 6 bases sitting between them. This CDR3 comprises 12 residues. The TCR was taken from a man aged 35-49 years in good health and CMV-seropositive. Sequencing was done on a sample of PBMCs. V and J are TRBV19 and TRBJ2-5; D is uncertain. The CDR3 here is CASSIDSGTQYF. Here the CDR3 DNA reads TGTGCCAGTAGTATAGATTCGGGGACCCAGTACTTC.